One sample yielded the 3 T cell receptor beta chains listed below, sequenced in a study of beta chain features in type 1 diabetes. The entirety of the isolated RNA underwent reverse transcription, so expressed TCRB transcripts were sequenced. Profiling relied on immunoSEQ multiplex PCR, and the TCRdb table lists in-frame clones only, not all of them. The sample includes 400,000 to 550,000 clones, about an eighth of them seen just once. Input material: naive CD4+ T cells from blood. Receptors originate from a woman aged 18 to 35 in good health.

This clone was counted between two and nine times. The chain couples TRBV11-3 to TRBJ2-3; D is ambiguous. The CDR3 consists of 12 residues. V was clipped by 1 base and J by 5 bases, with 4 bases between them. Germline loops: CDR1 SGHNT, CDR2 YENEEA. The CDR3 sequence: CASSLVGDTQYF. The CDR3 DNA is TGTGCCAGCAGCTTAGTTGGAGATACGCAGTATTTT.

J is TRBJ1-1 and V is TRBV4-3; D unresolved. V was pared by 0 bases and J by 0 bases, with 2 bases between. This CDR3 has 13 residues. Looked up from germline, CDR1 is LGHNA and CDR2 is YSLEER. As DNA, the CDR3 is TGCGCCAGCAGCCAAGAGATGAACACTGAAGCTTTCTTT. Protein product: CASSQEMNTEAFF.

At least ten counts were recorded for this clone. The rearrangement links TRBV7-6 to TRBJ2-7, with TRBD2 identical over 10 bases. With V trimmed by 5 bases and J by 4 bases, 8 bases remained unmatched. Germline V gene sequence: CDR1 SGHVS, CDR2 FNYEAQ. The CDR3 is 15 residues long. CDR3 nucleotide sequence: TGTGCCAGCAGCCTCCGTAGCGGGAGGACGTACGAGCAGTACTTC. It encodes CASSLRSGRTYEQYF.